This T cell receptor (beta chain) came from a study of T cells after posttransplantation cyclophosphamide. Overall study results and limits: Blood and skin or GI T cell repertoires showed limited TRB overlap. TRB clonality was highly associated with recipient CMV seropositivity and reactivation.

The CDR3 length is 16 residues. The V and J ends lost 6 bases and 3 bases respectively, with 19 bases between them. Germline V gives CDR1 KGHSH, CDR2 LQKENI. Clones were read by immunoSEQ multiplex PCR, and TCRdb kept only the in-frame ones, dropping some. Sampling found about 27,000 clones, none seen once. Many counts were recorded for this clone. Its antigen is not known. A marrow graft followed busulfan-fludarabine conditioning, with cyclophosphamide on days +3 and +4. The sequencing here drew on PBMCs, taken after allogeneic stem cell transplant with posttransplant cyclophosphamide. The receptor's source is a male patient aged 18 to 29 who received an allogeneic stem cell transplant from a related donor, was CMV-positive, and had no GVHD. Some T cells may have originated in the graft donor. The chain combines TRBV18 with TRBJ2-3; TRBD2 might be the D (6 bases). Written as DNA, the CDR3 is TGTGCCAGCTCCCCAAGGGCGGGAACGGGTACAGATACGCAGTATTTT. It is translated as CASSPRAGTGTDTQYF.